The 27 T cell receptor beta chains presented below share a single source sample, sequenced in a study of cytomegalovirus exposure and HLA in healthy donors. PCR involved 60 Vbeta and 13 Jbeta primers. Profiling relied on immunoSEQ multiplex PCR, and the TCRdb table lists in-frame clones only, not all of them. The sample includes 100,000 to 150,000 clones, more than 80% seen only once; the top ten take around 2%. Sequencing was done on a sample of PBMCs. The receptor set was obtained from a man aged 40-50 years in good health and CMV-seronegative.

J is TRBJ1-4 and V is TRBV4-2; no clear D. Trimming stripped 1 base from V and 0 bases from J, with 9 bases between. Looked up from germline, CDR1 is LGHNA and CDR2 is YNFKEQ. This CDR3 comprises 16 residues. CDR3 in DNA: TGTGCCAGCAGCCAAGTAGATGGTGCAACTAATGAAAAACTGTTTTTT. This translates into CASSQVDGATNEKLFF.

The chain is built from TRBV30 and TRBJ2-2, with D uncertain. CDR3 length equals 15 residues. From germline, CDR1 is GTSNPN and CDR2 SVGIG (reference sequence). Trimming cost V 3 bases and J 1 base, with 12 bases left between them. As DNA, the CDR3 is TGTGCCTGGAGCCTACAGAGTGAGAACACCGGGGAGCTGTTTTTT. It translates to CAWSLQSENTGELFF.

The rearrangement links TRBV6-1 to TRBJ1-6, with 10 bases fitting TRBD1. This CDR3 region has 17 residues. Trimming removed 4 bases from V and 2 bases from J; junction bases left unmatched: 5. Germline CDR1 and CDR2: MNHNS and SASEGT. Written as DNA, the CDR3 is TGTGCCAGCAGTGGAGGGACAGGGGAGACCTATAATTCACCCCTCCACTTT. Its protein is CASSGGTGETYNSPLHF.

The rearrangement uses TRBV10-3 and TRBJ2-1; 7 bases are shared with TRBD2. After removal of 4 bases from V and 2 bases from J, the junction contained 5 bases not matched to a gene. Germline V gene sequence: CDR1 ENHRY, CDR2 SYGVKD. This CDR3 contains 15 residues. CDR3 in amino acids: CAISVGAGTYNEQFF. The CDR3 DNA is TGTGCCATCAGTGTGGGAGCGGGAACCTACAATGAGCAGTTCTTC.

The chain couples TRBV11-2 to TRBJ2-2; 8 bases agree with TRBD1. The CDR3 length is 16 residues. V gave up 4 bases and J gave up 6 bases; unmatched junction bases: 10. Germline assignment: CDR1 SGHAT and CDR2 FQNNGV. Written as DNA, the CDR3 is TGTGCCAGCAGCTACTGGACAGGGATCCTTGCCGGGGAGCTGTTTTTT. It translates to CASSYWTGILAGELFF.

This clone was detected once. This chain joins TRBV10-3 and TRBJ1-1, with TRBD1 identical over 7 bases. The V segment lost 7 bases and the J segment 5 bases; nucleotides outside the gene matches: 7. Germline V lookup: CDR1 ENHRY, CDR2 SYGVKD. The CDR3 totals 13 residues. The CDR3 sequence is CAINTGVGTEAFF. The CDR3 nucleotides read TGTGCCATCAACACAGGGGTGGGAACTGAAGCTTTCTTT.

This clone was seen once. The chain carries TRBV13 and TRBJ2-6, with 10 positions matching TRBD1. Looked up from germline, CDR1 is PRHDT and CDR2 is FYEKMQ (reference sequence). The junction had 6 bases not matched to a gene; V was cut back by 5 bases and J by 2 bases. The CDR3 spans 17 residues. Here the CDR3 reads CASSPGQGSAGANVLTF. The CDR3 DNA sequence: TGTGCCAGCAGCCCGGGACAGGGGTCGGCTGGGGCCAACGTCCTGACTTTC.

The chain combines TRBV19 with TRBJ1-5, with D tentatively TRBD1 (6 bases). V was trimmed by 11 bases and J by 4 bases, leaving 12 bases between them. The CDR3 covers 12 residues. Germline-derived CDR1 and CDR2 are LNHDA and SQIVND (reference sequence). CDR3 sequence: CAGQTGNQPQHF. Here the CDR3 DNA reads TGTGCCGGCCAAACAGGGAATCAGCCCCAGCATTTT. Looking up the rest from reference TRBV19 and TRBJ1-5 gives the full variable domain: DGGITQSPKYLFRKEGQNVTLSCEQNLNHDAMYWYRQDPGQGLRLIYYSQIVNDFQKGDIAEGYSVSREKKESFPLTVTSAQKNPTAFYLCAGQTGNQPQHFGDGTRLSIL.

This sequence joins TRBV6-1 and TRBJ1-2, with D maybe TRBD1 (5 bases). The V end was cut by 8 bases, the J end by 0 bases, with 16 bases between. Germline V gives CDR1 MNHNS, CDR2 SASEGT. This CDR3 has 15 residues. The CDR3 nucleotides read TGTGCCAGCCCTGGGGGAGGGCCAGCTAACTATGGCTACACCTTC. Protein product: CASPGGGPANYGYTF.

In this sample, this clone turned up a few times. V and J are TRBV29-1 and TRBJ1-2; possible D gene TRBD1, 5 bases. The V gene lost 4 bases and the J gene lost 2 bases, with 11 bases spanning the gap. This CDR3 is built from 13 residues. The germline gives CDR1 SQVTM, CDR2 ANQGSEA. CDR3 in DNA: TGCAGCGTTGCCGACAGCCGCAACTATGGCTACACCTTC. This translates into CSVADSRNYGYTF.

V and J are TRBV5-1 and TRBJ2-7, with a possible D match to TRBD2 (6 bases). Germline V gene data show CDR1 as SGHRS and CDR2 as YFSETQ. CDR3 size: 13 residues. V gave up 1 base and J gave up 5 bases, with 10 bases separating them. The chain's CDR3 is CASSLLWGDEQYF. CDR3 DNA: TGCGCCAGCAGCTTGCTTTGGGGGGACGAGCAGTACTTC.

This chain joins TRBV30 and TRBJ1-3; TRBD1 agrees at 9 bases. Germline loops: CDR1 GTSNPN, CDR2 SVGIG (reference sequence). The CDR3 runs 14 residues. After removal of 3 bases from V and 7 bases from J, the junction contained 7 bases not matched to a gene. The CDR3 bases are TGTGCCTGGAGACTCGGGACAGGGACCAACACCATATATTTT. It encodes CAWRLGTGTNTIYF.

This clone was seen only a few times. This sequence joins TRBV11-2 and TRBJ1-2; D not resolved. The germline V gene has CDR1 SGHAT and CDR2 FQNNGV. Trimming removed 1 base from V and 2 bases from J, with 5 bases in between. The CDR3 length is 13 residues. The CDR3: CASSLGGNYGYTF. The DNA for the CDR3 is TGTGCCAGCAGCTTAGGCGGGAACTATGGCTACACCTTC.

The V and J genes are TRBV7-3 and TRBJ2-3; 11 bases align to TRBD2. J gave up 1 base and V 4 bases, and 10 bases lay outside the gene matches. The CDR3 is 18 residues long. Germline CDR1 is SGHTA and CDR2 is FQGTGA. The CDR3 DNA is TGTGCCAGCAGCTCACCCTCGGGACTAGCGGCCGGCACAGATACGCAGTATTTT. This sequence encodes CASSSPSGLAAGTDTQYF.

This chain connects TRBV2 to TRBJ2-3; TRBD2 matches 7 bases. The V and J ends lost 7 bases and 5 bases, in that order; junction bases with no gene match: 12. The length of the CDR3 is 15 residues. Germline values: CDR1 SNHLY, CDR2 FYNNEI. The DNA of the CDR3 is TGTGCCAGCACGCGGGAGTGGAGGCAAGGAGATACGCAGTATTTT. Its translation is CASTREWRQGDTQYF. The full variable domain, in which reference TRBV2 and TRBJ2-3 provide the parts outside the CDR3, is EPEVTQTPSHQVTQMGQEVILRCVPISNHLYFYWYRQILGQKVEFLVSFYNNEISEKSEIFDDQFSVERPDGSNFTLKIRSTKLEDSAMYFCASTREWRQGDTQYFGPGTRLTVL.

CDR3 in DNA: TGTGCCAGCAGCACCCTCGGGGGTGATACGCAGTATTTT. Translation gives CASSTLGGDTQYF. This rearrangement joins TRBV7-9 to TRBJ2-3, with D possibly TRBD2 on 6 matching bases. Germline CDR1 is SEHNR and CDR2 is FQNEAQ (reference sequence). The CDR3 totals 13 residues. The V end lost 5 bases, the J end lost 6 bases, and 12 bases lay between the germline ends. The variable domain in full, with the rest retrieved from reference TRBV7-9 and TRBJ2-3, is DTGVSQNPRHKITKRGQNVTFRCDPISEHNRLYWYRQTLGQGPEFLTYFQNEAQLEKSRLLSDRFSAERPKGSFSTLEIQRTEQGDSAMYLCASSTLGGDTQYFGPGTRLTVL.

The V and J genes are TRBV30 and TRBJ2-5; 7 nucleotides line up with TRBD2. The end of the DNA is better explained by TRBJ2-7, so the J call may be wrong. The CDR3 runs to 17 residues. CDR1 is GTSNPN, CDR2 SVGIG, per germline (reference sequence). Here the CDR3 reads CAWRGYRGTNISYEQYF. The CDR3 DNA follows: TGTGCCTGGAGAGGTTATCGCGGGACTAATATCTCCTACGAGCAGTACTTC.

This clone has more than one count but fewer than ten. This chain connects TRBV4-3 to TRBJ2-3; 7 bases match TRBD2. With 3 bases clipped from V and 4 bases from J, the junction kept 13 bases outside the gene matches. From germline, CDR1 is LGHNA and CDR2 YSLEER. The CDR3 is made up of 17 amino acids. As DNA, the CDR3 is TGCGCCAGCAGCCAGTCCCCTTCGCGGGAGTACGCAGATACGCAGTATTTT. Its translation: CASSQSPSREYADTQYF.

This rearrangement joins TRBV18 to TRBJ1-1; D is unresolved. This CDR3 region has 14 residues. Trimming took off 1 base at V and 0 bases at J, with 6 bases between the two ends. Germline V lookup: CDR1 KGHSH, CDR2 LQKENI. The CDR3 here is CASSPQDLNTEAFF. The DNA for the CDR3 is TGTGCCAGCTCACCACAGGACTTGAACACTGAAGCTTTCTTT.

The DNA for the CDR3 is TGTGCCAGCAGTTTAGGTACAGGGGGGTCCTACGAGCAGTACTTC. This encodes CASSLGTGGSYEQYF. V is TRBV27 and J is TRBJ2-5; 8 nucleotides match TRBD1. The assigned J gene may be wrong: the sequence end matches TRBJ2-7 better. The CDR3 spans 15 residues. Germline V gene lookup returns CDR1 MNHEY and CDR2 SMNVEV (reference sequence).

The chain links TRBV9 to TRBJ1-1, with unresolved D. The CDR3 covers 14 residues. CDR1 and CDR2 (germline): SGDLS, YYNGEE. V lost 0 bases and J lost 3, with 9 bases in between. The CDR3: CASSVAADYTEAFF. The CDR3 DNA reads TGTGCCAGCAGCGTAGCCGCAGACTACACTGAAGCTTTCTTT.

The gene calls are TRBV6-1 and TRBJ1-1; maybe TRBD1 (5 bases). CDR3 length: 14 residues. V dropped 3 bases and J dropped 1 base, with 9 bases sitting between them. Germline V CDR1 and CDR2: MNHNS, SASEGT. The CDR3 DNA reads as TGTGCCAGCAGTGACTCAACAGGGAACACTGAAGCTTTCTTT. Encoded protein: CASSDSTGNTEAFF.

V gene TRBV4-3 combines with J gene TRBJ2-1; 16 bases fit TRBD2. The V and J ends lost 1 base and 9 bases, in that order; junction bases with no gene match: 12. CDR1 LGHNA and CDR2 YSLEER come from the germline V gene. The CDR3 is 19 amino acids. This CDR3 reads CASSQGVPGLAGGPGEQFF. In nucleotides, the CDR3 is TGCGCCAGCAGCCAAGGGGTCCCGGGACTAGCGGGAGGGCCTGGTGAGCAGTTCTTC.

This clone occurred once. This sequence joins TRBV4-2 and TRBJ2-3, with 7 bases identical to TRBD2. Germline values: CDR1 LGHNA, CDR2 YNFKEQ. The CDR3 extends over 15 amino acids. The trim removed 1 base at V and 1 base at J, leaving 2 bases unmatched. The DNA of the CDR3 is TGTGCCAGCAGCCAAGGGGCGGGAGGCACAGATACGCAGTATTTT. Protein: CASSQGAGGTDTQYF.

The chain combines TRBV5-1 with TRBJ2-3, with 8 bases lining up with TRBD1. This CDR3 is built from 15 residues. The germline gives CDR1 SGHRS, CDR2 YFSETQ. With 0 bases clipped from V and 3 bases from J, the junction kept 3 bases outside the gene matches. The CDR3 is CASSLGTGRTDTQYF. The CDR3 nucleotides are TGCGCCAGCAGCTTGGGGACAGGGAGGACAGATACGCAGTATTTT.

The chain's CDR3 is CASKRLAQNNEQFF. Here the CDR3 DNA reads TGTGCCAGCAAAAGACTAGCGCAAAACAATGAGCAGTTCTTC. The chain has TRBV2 and TRBJ2-1; TRBD2 agrees at 8 bases. This CDR3 comprises 14 residues. The germline gives CDR1 SNHLY, CDR2 FYNNEI. The V gene end was trimmed by 7 bases and the J gene end by 5 bases; junction bases not matched to a gene: 7.

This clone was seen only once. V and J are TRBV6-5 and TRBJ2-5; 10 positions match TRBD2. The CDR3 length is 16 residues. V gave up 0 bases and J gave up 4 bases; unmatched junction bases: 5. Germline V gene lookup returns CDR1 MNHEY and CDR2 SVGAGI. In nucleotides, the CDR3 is TGTGCCAGCAGTTACTCGAGTCTAGCGGGGGTAGAGACCCAGTACTTC. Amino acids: CASSYSSLAGVETQYF.